This entry lists 2 T cell receptor beta chains sequenced from one sample in a study of regulatory T cells in long-lasting Graves disease. Both iRepertoire HTBI primers and Arm-PCR of CDR3 regions were used to build the TCR beta libraries. One entry per CDR3 protein, called by TCRdb with MiXCR from the multiplex PCR reads. Of approximately 350,000 distinct CDR3 sequences listed, 12% are singletons. Stated time point: newly diagnosed GD, antithyroid drugs for less than 3 months. PBMCs were the source of the RNA used for TCR sequencing. Another study also made use of these data, one on T cells in Graves' hyperthyroidism and ophthalmopathy.

Sequencing used peripheral blood mononuclear cells (PBMCs), obtained at new diagnosis, from a patient treated with antithyroid drugs. The receptors shown here come from a woman aged 18-29 years with Graves disease.

This chain connects TRBV5-1 to TRBJ2-3, with 8 bases that match TRBD2. The CDR3 has 16 amino acids. Germline V gene data show CDR1 as SGHRS and CDR2 as YFSETQ. V gave up 0 bases and J gave up 4 bases; unmatched junction bases: 7. In DNA form, the CDR3 reads TGCGCCAGCAGCTTGGGGTGGACTAGCTTGTCAGATACGCAGTATTTT. It translates to CASSLGWTSLSDTQYF.

This clonotype has at least ten counts. The chain links TRBV28 to TRBJ1-5; the D is unclear. The CDR3 consists of 13 residues. Germline values: CDR1 MDHEN, CDR2 SYDVKM. Trimming stripped 4 bases from V and 6 bases from J, with 10 bases between. The DNA of the CDR3 is TGTGCCAGCAGTTATAGAGGTAGTCAGCCCCAGCATTTT. It is translated as CASSYRGSQPQHF.